This is a list of T cell receptor beta chains from one sample in a study of T-cell memory formation after mild COVID-19. TCRdb re-analysed the 5' RACE reads in MiXCR, keeping a single row per CDR3 protein. The profile shows 450,000 to 650,000 distinct CDR3 sequences, roughly 20% of them singletons. Specimen: PBMCs or a T cell subset sorted from them (not recorded which). These receptors came from an adult woman who had mild COVID-19 (a few samples of this study predate the infection). Cell type and time point are not known. The CDR3 runs from the conserved cysteine through the conserved F or W. A D gene is named only where the DNA matches it firmly. The size field is filled for only some rows; it gives once, few, many or a size class.

abundance,d_gene,v_gene,j_gene,CDR3nt,CDR3aa
NA,NA,TRBV11-2,TRBJ2-3,TGTGCCAGCAGTCCCGGGACTCTAACCGGCACAGATACGCAGTATTTT,CASSPGTLTGTDTQYF
many,NA,TRBV27,TRBJ2-2,TGTGCCAGCAGCTACCTACCGGGACAACTTCGGCCCGGGGAGCTGTTTTTT,CASSYLPGQLRPGELFF
NA,NA,TRBV13,TRBJ2-7,TGTGCCAGCAGCTACTTCAGGGCCTACGAGCAGTACTTC,CASSYFRAYEQYF
NA,TRBD1,TRBV5-1,TRBJ2-1,TGCGCCAGCAGCTTGGAGGGGGCCAGAGGCAATGAGCAGTTCTTC,CASSLEGARGNEQFF
NA,TRBD1,TRBV5-6,TRBJ1-1,TGTGCCAGCAACTGGCCTCGACAGGGTATAGCTGACGCTTTCTTT,CASNWPRQGIADAFF
few,NA,TRBV11-2,TRBJ2-7,TGTGCCAGCAGCTTGCCCGCGACAAACCCCTACGAGCAGTACTTC,CASSLPATNPYEQYF
few,TRBD1,TRBV4-3,TRBJ2-7,TGCGCCAGCAGCCAAGATCTCGGACAGGGGGCTGTCGAGCAGTACTTC,CASSQDLGQGAVEQYF
NA,TRBD2,TRBV19,TRBJ2-1,TGTGCCAGTAGTCCCTCACTAGCGGGAGTTGGTAATGAGCAGTTCTTC,CASSPSLAGVGNEQFF
NA,NA,TRBV30,TRBJ2-5,TGTGCCTGGAGTCCTAAAGGCCAAGAGACCCAGTACTTC,CAWSPKGQETQYF
NA,NA,TRBV3-1,TRBJ2-5,TGTGCCAGCAGCCAAGCGGGAGCGTTGTGGGAGACCCAGTACTTC,CASSQAGALWETQYF
NA,TRBD2,TRBV27,TRBJ2-3,TGTGCCAGCAGTTTATCCAGCGGGGGGGCTGAGAGGACAGATACGCAGTATTTT,CASSLSSGGAERTDTQYF
many,NA,TRBV24-1,TRBJ1-5,TGTGCCACCAGTGATAGCAATCAGCCCCAGCATTTT,CATSDSNQPQHF
few,NA,TRBV29-1,TRBJ1-5,TGCAGCGTTGAAGAGGGGTGGAATCAGCCCCAGCATTTT,CSVEEGWNQPQHF
NA,NA,TRBV5-1,TRBJ2-3,TGCGCCAGCAGCGGACGGGGAGATACGCAGTATTTT,CASSGRGDTQYF
few,TRBD2,TRBV20-1,TRBJ2-7,TGCAGTGCTAGAGTAGCGGGGGGGCCGAAGTACGAGCAGTACTTC,CSARVAGGPKYEQYF
NA,TRBD1,TRBV5-1,TRBJ2-7,TGCGCCAGCAGCCCTGGGACAGGGGCGATCTACGAGCAGTACTTC,CASSPGTGAIYEQYF
NA,TRBD2,TRBV7-3,TRBJ2-1,TGTGCCAGCAGTTTTACCGGGACTAATTACAATGAGCAGTTCTTC,CASSFTGTNYNEQFF
NA,NA,TRBV7-6,TRBJ2-6,TGTGCCAGCAGCTTAGCGTCTACCTCTGGGGCCAACGTCCTGACTTTC,CASSLASTSGANVLTF
NA,NA,TRBV6-5,TRBJ2-5,TGTGCCAGCAGTTACTCGATTAGGGTTGAGACCCAGTACTTC,CASSYSIRVETQYF
few,NA,TRBV5-8,TRBJ2-3,TGTGCCAGCAGCTTAAGGTTAGATACGCAGTATTTT,CASSLRLDTQYF
NA,NA,TRBV7-6,TRBJ1-1,TGTGCCAGCACCCCGGGGGGAATGAACACTGAAGCTTTCTTT,CASTPGGMNTEAFF
few,TRBD2,TRBV20-1,TRBJ2-3,TGCAGTGCTAGAGGGGTCCCTAGCGGGTCTTCAGATACGCAGTATTTT,CSARGVPSGSSDTQYF
NA,TRBD1,TRBV7-9,TRBJ1-6,TGTGCCAGCAGCTTCCAGGGGGACTCACCCCTCCACTTT,CASSFQGDSPLHF
few,NA,TRBV29-1,TRBJ2-6,TGCAGCGTTACAGCCGGGACTGGGGCCAACGTCCTGACTTTC,CSVTAGTGANVLTF
NA,NA,TRBV11-2,TRBJ2-1,TGTGCCAGCAGCTTAGTCACGGCGTACTCCTACAATGAGCAGTTCTTC,CASSLVTAYSYNEQFF
NA,NA,TRBV12-3/TRBV12-4,TRBJ1-1,TGTGCCAGCAGTACCTCAGGAGCTATGAACACTGAAGCTTTCTTT,CASSTSGAMNTEAFF
many,NA,TRBV12-3/TRBV12-4,TRBJ1-2,TGTGCCAGCAGAGAAACAGCTAACTATGGCTACACCTTC,CASRETANYGYTF
few,NA,TRBV9,TRBJ1-1,TGTGCCAGCAGCGTCCACGGTCTACGGACAGAGAACACTGAAGCTTTCTTT,CASSVHGLRTENTEAFF
NA,TRBD2,TRBV12-3/TRBV12-4,TRBJ2-7,TGTGCCAGCAGTTCGGTAATGGGACTAGCCTCCAACGAGCAGTACTTC,CASSSVMGLASNEQYF
NA,NA,TRBV6-5,TRBJ2-1,TGTGCCAGCAAGGGGGGGCCCTACAATGAGCAGTTCTTC,CASKGGPYNEQFF
few,NA,TRBV14,TRBJ2-2,TGTGCCAGCAGCCAAGACGCCGGGGTTTACACCGGGGAGCTGTTTTTT,CASSQDAGVYTGELFF
many,NA,TRBV10-3,TRBJ2-7,TGTGCCATCAGTCCAGACAGGAGCTCCTACGAGCAGTACTTC,CAISPDRSSYEQYF
few,TRBD1,TRBV7-7,TRBJ2-5,TGTGCCAGCAGCCCTGACAGGGGGGTTGGAGAGACCCAGTACTTC,CASSPDRGVGETQYF
NA,NA,TRBV7-3,TRBJ2-2,TGTGCCAGCAGCTTTGTGGCGTACACCGGGGAGCTGTTTTTT,CASSFVAYTGELFF
few,NA,TRBV15,TRBJ1-1,TGTGCCACCAGCAGAGCCCTCCTAAGGACAGCCGGGAACACTGAAGCTTTCTTT,CATSRALLRTAGNTEAFF
NA,NA,TRBV12-3/TRBV12-4,TRBJ1-3,TGTGCCAGCAGTCCGACAGGCACTGGAAACACCATATATTTT,CASSPTGTGNTIYF
NA,NA,TRBV18,TRBJ1-1,TGTGCCAGCTCACCACCTGACACTATGAACACTGAAGCTTTCTTT,CASSPPDTMNTEAFF
many,NA,TRBV24-1,TRBJ2-1,TGTGCCACCAGTGATACACGACCAGGGCCCAATGAGCAGTTCTTC,CATSDTRPGPNEQFF
few,TRBD2,TRBV7-2,TRBJ2-3,TGTGCCAGCAGCCCCGAGCGGGGAGGGAGCACAGATACGCAGTATTTT,CASSPERGGSTDTQYF
NA,NA,TRBV9,TRBJ2-3,TGTGCCAGCAGCCCCCGCGGGTGGGGTACAGATACGCAGTATTTT,CASSPRGWGTDTQYF
few,TRBD1,TRBV29-1,TRBJ2-2,TGCAGCGTAGGGACCGGGACAGGGGGCGGGGAGCTGTTTTTT,CSVGTGTGGGELFF
NA,NA,TRBV5-5,TRBJ2-3,TGTGCCAGCAGCTCTGGTTTGGGGATGAGGGGCACAGATACGCAGTATTTT,CASSSGLGMRGTDTQYF
NA,NA,TRBV7-9,TRBJ2-2,TGTGCCAGCAGCTTAGAGGACGCAGTCGGGGAGCTGTTTTTT,CASSLEDAVGELFF
many,TRBD1,TRBV14,TRBJ2-7,TGTGCCAGCAGCCAGGGACAGGGGGTCTACGAGCAGTACTTC,CASSQGQGVYEQYF
few,TRBD1,TRBV29-1,TRBJ2-2,TGCAGCGTCGGCCGGAACCGGGACAGGGACACCGGGGAGCTGTTTTTT,CSVGRNRDRDTGELFF
few,NA,TRBV6-5,TRBJ2-1,TGTGCCAGCAGCCCGCGGTTCGTAAGGCGCTCTGGCTCCTACAATGAGCAGTTCTTC,CASSPRFVRRSGSYNEQFF
few,TRBD1,TRBV7-9,TRBJ2-7,TGTGCCAGCAGCTCTGCTTGGGACAGGGGGGCCTACGAGCAGTACTTC,CASSSAWDRGAYEQYF
few,TRBD2,TRBV12-3/TRBV12-4,TRBJ2-7,TGTGCCAGCACGGTCGGCCTAGCGGGACGGGAGCAGTACTTC,CASTVGLAGREQYF
NA,NA,TRBV5-1,TRBJ2-5,TGCGCCAGCAACCATCTAGCGCAAGAGACCCAGTACTTC,CASNHLAQETQYF
few,NA,TRBV11-3,TRBJ2-1,TGTGCCAGCAGCTTTCAACTCGGTGAGCAGTTCTTC,CASSFQLGEQFF
few,TRBD2,TRBV12-3/TRBV12-4,TRBJ2-7,TGTGCCAGCACCTCCAGCGGGAACTACGAGCAGTACTTC,CASTSSGNYEQYF
NA,TRBD1,TRBV30,TRBJ2-7,TGTGCCTGGGACCATCCGGGACAGGGTTCTACCGAGCAGTACTTC,CAWDHPGQGSTEQYF
NA,NA,TRBV7-8,TRBJ1-1,TGTGCCAGCAGCTTAGTCTGGGGGGCCTGGGACACTGAAGCTTTCTTT,CASSLVWGAWDTEAFF
NA,NA,TRBV7-9,TRBJ2-7,TGTGCCAGCAGCGAAGGGACCGGGGGCCTTACCTACGAGCAGTACTTC,CASSEGTGGLTYEQYF